The 21 T cell receptor beta chains reported below all come from one sample, sequenced in a study of patients and donors after allogeneic stem cell transplantation. MiXCR, applied by TCRdb to the RT-PCR reads, yields one record per CDR3 protein. The sample shows about 410,000 distinct CDR3 sequences, 15% to 20% of them seen only once. What was sequenced was blood, either unsorted or a sorted T cell fraction (not recorded which). The receptors here all came from a human donor who was either an allogeneic HSCT recipient or a stem cell or donor lymphocyte infusion donor (not recorded which). It is not recorded whose cells these are; they may come from a transplant donor.

The table lists this clonotype with many counts. This chain uses TRBV12-3 or TRBV12-4 with TRBJ2-7; D is unclear. Trimming shortened V by 2 bases and J by 4 bases, and 9 bases separated the two germline ends. This CDR3 comprises 13 residues. The CDR3 here is CASSLRPVYEQYF. In nucleotides, the CDR3 is TGTGCCAGCAGTTTAAGGCCGGTTTACGAGCAGTACTTC.

This clonotype was seen a handful of times. This rearrangement joins TRBV15 to TRBJ1-5; D is uncertain. The length of the CDR3 is 12 residues. The V and J ends lost 4 bases and 4 bases respectively, with 5 bases between them. CDR1 and CDR2 (germline): LNHNV, YYDKDF (reference sequence). The CDR3 region has the DNA TGTGCCACCAGCACAACTAATCAGCCCCAGCATTTT. This gives the protein CATSTTNQPQHF.

This chain connects TRBV3-1 to TRBJ2-1; TRBD2 agrees at 10 bases. The ends lost 4 bases at V and 4 bases at J; junction bases unmatched: 7. Germline V gene lookup returns CDR1 LGHDT and CDR2 YNNKEL (reference sequence). The CDR3 runs 16 residues. The CDR3 bases are TGTGCCAGCAGCCTCCCCGGGACTAGCGAGTACAATGAGCAGTTCTTC. Its translation: CASSLPGTSEYNEQFF.

This clonotype has a handful of counts. The CDR3 DNA reads TGTGCCGCCCGACAGGGTACGGGGGCCACCTTC. This sequence encodes CAARQGTGATF. The chain employs TRBV10-3 and TRBJ1-2; 7 bases line up with TRBD1. The germline gives CDR1 ENHRY, CDR2 SYGVKD. V dropped 11 bases and J dropped 13; count of bases not matched to a gene: 13. The length of the CDR3 is 11 residues.

The V call is TRBV14, the J call TRBJ2-1, with D perhaps TRBD2 (6 bases). V lost 4 bases to trimming and J lost 3 bases, with 16 bases between them. Germline V lookup: CDR1 SGHDN, CDR2 FVKESK. CDR3 size: 16 residues. This chain's CDR3 is CASSPLARDYYNEQFF. The CDR3 DNA is TGTGCCAGCAGCCCCCTAGCGCGAGACTACTACAATGAGCAGTTCTTC.

This clonotype was observed many times. V gene TRBV30 combines with J gene TRBJ2-7; either TRBD1 or TRBD2 may fit D (6 bases each). There are 12 residues in the CDR3. Germline values: CDR1 GTSNPN, CDR2 SVGIG (reference sequence). The V end was cut by 8 bases, the J end by 0 bases, with 11 bases between. The CDR3 spells CAGGTSSYEQYF. The CDR3 DNA sequence: TGTGCCGGCGGGACAAGCTCCTACGAGCAGTACTTC.

The rearrangement uses TRBV11-2 and TRBJ1-2, with 7 nucleotides matching TRBD1. V shed 1 base, J shed 3 bases, and the junction held 2 bases outside the gene matches. The CDR3 consists of 14 residues. Germline lookup yields CDR1 SGHAT and CDR2 FQNNGV. The CDR3 DNA reads TGTGCCAGCAGCTTAGCGGGGACAGACTATGGCTACACCTTC. It specifies CASSLAGTDYGYTF.

CDR3 sequence: CSAREPHKGTDTQYF. The CDR3 DNA follows: TGCAGTGCTAGAGAGCCCCACAAAGGCACAGATACGCAGTATTTT. V and J are TRBV20-1 and TRBJ2-3; D not resolved. CDR1 DFQATT and CDR2 SNEGSKA come from the germline V gene (reference sequence). With 0 bases removed from V and 1 base from J, the gap between germline ends came to 11 bases. This CDR3 comprises 15 residues.

The rearrangement uses TRBV7-9 and TRBJ1-2; D is possibly TRBD1 (6 bases). The V gene's germline CDR1 is SEHNR and CDR2 FQNEAQ (reference sequence). The CDR3 is 14 residues long. V shed 2 bases and J shed 7 bases, with 14 bases lying between them. The CDR3 DNA follows: TGTGCCAGCAGCTTACGGGCCAGAGGGGGTGGCTACACCTTC. This codes for CASSLRARGGGYTF.

Many counts were recorded for this clonotype. J is TRBJ1-5 and V is TRBV6-2 or TRBV6-3, with 9 bases that match TRBD1. Germline V CDR1 and CDR2: MNHEY, SVGEGT. Trimming removed 5 bases from V and 3 bases from J; junction bases left unmatched: 8. The CDR3 covers 16 residues. The CDR3 DNA follows: TGTGCCAGCAGTCCAACACAGGGGGCCCTCAATCAGCCCCAGCATTTT. The encoded protein is CASSPTQGALNQPQHF.

In its sample, this clonotype was seen a few times. The J gene is TRBJ2-7, the V gene TRBV7-2, with a possible D match to TRBD1 (6 bases). The ends were cut back, 0 bases at V and 1 base at J, with 13 bases in the middle. CDR1 SGHTA and CDR2 FQGNSA come from the germline V gene. The CDR3 is made up of 16 amino acids. The CDR3 sequence is CASSLAPGQTSYEQYF. The DNA of the CDR3 is TGTGCCAGCAGCTTAGCGCCGGGACAAACATCCTACGAGCAGTACTTC. The whole variable domain, remainder taken from reference TRBV7-2 and TRBJ2-7, is GAGVSQSPSNKVTEKGKDVELRCDPISGHTALYWYRQSLGQGLEFLIYFQGNSAPDKSGLPSDRFSAERTGGSVSTLTIQRTQQEDSAVYLCASSLAPGQTSYEQYFGPGTRLTVT.

The rearrangement joins TRBV5-1 to TRBJ2-1, with 7 bases lining up with TRBD2. CDR1 is SGHRS, CDR2 YFSETQ, per germline. Unmatched junction bases numbered 5, after V lost 4 bases and J lost 10 bases. This CDR3 comprises 12 residues. CDR3 DNA: TGCGCCAGCAGCCGTGAAGCGGGGGAGCAGTTCTTC. Translated, it gives CASSREAGEQFF.

The chain couples TRBV6-5 to TRBJ2-7; the D gene could be TRBD1 or TRBD2 (5 bases each). CDR1 is MNHEY and CDR2 is SVGAGI in the germline V gene. The CDR3 runs to 14 residues. Between the trimmed V and J ends, which lost 2 bases and 4 bases, there was a span of 12 bases. The CDR3 reads CASSYVRGEYEQYF. DNA for the CDR3: TGTGCCAGCAGTTACGTACGGGGCGAGTACGAGCAGTACTTC.

There are a few counts of this clonotype. This chain uses TRBV12-3 or TRBV12-4 with TRBJ2-7; TRBD1 matches 7 bases. With V trimmed by 5 bases and J by 6 bases, 4 bases remained unmatched. This CDR3 has 12 amino acids. This CDR3 is CASSPAGGEQYF. In nucleotides, the CDR3 is TGTGCCAGCAGTCCGGCAGGGGGCGAGCAGTACTTC.

This clonotype was seen a few times. This chain links TRBV12-3 or TRBV12-4 with TRBJ2-2, with D possibly matching TRBD2 (6 bases). Between the trimmed V and J ends, which lost 5 bases and 8 bases, there was a span of 18 bases. The CDR3 consists of 15 residues. The DNA of the CDR3 is TGTGCCAGCAGTCCGGACGGGAGCGGGCTAGGGGAGCTGTTTTTT. Protein product: CASSPDGSGLGELFF.

This clonotype appeared a few times. This chain uses TRBV6-2 or TRBV6-3 with TRBJ1-5; the match to TRBD1 covers 10 bases. The CDR3 totals 14 residues. Germline loops: CDR1 MNHEY, CDR2 SVGEGT. V lost 7 bases, J lost 10 bases, and 10 bases stayed unmatched. The DNA for the CDR3 is TGTGCCAGCATCTCAGACAGGGGGCGACCCCCCCAGCATTTT. Its protein product is CASISDRGRPPQHF.

The chain combines TRBV7-9 with TRBJ2-7, with unresolved D. CDR1 is SEHNR and CDR2 is FQNEAQ in the germline V gene (reference sequence). There are 13 residues in the CDR3. V was pared by 4 bases and J by 3 bases, with 10 bases between. CDR3 in amino acids: CASSSAVYYEQYF. In DNA form, the CDR3 reads TGTGCCAGCAGCTCTGCCGTCTACTACGAGCAGTACTTC.

Many counts were recorded for this clonotype. The chain recombines TRBV13 with TRBJ1-1; D unresolved. Trimming took 1 base from V and 1 from J, leaving 7 bases between them. This CDR3 has 14 residues. Germline V gene lookup returns CDR1 PRHDT and CDR2 FYEKMQ (reference sequence). The CDR3 bases are TGTGCCAGCAGCTTAGACCCCAGGAACACTGAAGCTTTCTTT. Translating gives CASSLDPRNTEAFF.

The V and J genes are TRBV12-3 or TRBV12-4 and TRBJ1-1, with TRBD1 identical over 10 bases. The CDR3 runs to 14 residues. After removal of 3 bases from V and 4 bases from J, the junction contained 2 bases not matched to a gene. CDR3 nucleotides: TGTGCCAGCAGTTTGGGGGACAGGGGCACTGAAGCTTTCTTT. Residues: CASSLGDRGTEAFF.

The chain recombines TRBV20-1 with TRBJ2-7, with TRBD1 identical over 12 bases. V lost 6 bases to trimming and J lost 2 bases; unmatched junction nucleotides: 5. Germline V gene data show CDR1 as DFQATT and CDR2 as SNEGSKA (reference sequence). This CDR3 is built from 14 residues. The chain's CDR3 is CSALRDRGPYEQYF. CDR3 DNA: TGCAGTGCCCTCCGGGACAGGGGGCCCTACGAGCAGTACTTC.

This clonotype was detected only a few times. V is TRBV9 and J is TRBJ2-1; D could derive from TRBD1 or TRBD2 (5 bases each). Germline CDR1 and CDR2: SGDLS and YYNGEE. CDR3 length equals 15 residues. V was cut by 4 bases and J by 2 bases, with 13 bases left in between. CDR3 sequence: CASSPVGTPYNEQFF. The CDR3 DNA reads as TGTGCCAGCAGCCCAGTGGGGACCCCCTACAATGAGCAGTTCTTC.